Below, 20 T cell receptor beta chains from the same sample are listed, as sequenced in a study of T-cell reconstitution after alpha-beta-depleted transplantation in children. Unique molecular identifiers were used in preparing the TCRbeta library. MiXCR, run by TCRdb on the PCR reads, gives a single entry per CDR3 protein. The sample includes about 500,000 distinct CDR3 sequences, approximately 29% of them seen just once. The input for sequencing was PBMCs from the stem cell graft donor, taken from the stem cell graft. The receptor source for this set is a human donor who donated a stem cell graft to a child with aplastic anemia.

This clonotype appeared a few times. This chain connects TRBV20-1 to TRBJ2-7; unclear D gene. The CDR3 covers 13 residues. In germline, CDR1 is DFQATT, CDR2 SNEGSKA (reference sequence). Trimming pared 0 bases from V and 3 bases from J, leaving 9 bases between. In DNA, the CDR3 is TGCAGTGCTAGAGATCTCAGATACTACGAGCAGTACTTC. Translated: CSARDLRYYEQYF.

The V gene is TRBV30, the J gene TRBJ2-1, with TRBD2 matching 7 bases. Germline loops: CDR1 GTSNPN, CDR2 SVGIG (reference sequence). The CDR3 extends over 15 amino acids. The trim removed 0 bases at V and 7 bases at J, leaving 9 bases unmatched. CDR3 bases: TGTGCCTGGAGTGTTGGGGGAGGGCCCCAGAATGAGCAGTTCTTC. Translated, it gives CAWSVGGGPQNEQFF.

V usage is TRBV9 and J usage is TRBJ2-2, with TRBD1 matching over 8 bases. This CDR3 has 18 amino acids. Per germline, CDR1 SGDLS and CDR2 YYNGEE. The ends lost 3 bases at V and 4 bases at J; junction bases unmatched: 14. The DNA for the CDR3 is TGTGCCAGCAGCGGAGACAGGGGTCGAGGGTGGAGCACCGGGGAGCTGTTTTTT. Its protein is CASSGDRGRGWSTGELFF.

The chain couples TRBV7-7 to TRBJ2-1; D may be TRBD2 (6 bases). CDR1 SSHAT and CDR2 FNYEAQ come from the germline V gene (reference sequence). The CDR3 spans 15 residues. V dropped 1 base and J dropped 9 bases, with 16 bases sitting between them. CDR3 coding DNA: TGTGCCAGCAGCTTAGGCCGACTAGACGCTTCTGAGCAGTTCTTC. This sequence encodes CASSLGRLDASEQFF.

The rearrangement joins TRBV28 to TRBJ2-7, with D tentatively TRBD2 (6 bases). The CDR3 runs 15 residues. Trimming pared 6 bases from V and 4 bases from J, leaving 19 bases between. The germline V gene encodes CDR1 MDHEN and CDR2 SYDVKM. The CDR3 region is CASSRLASGPYEQYF. The CDR3 bases are TGTGCCAGCAGCCGCCTAGCGTCTGGACCTTACGAGCAGTACTTC.

This clonotype was seen a few times. The J gene is TRBJ2-7, the V gene TRBV20-1; D not resolved. Trimming left V 5 bases short and J 5 bases short, with 10 bases between. The CDR3 spans 11 residues. CDR1 is DFQATT, CDR2 SNEGSKA, per germline (reference sequence). Here the CDR3 DNA reads TGCAGTGCTGGGCAGGCCCACGAGCAGTACTTC. The encoded protein is CSAGQAHEQYF.

This clonotype occurred a few times. The chain carries TRBV12-3 or TRBV12-4 and TRBJ1-4; D remains unclear. This CDR3 is built from 15 residues. V lost 6 bases and J lost 4, with 15 bases in between. As DNA, the CDR3 is TGTGCCAGCAGCCCGCCGGGAATTCATAATGAAAAACTGTTTTTT. Translating it yields CASSPPGIHNEKLFF.

This clonotype has more than one count but fewer than ten. The chain couples TRBV5-1 to TRBJ2-7; the match to TRBD2 covers 13 bases. This CDR3 region has 16 residues. Germline values: CDR1 SGHRS, CDR2 YFSETQ. V shed 2 bases and J 5 bases; nucleotides not matched to a gene: 7. CDR3 loop: CASSFSGTSGINEQYF. DNA for the CDR3: TGCGCCAGCAGCTTCTCCGGGACTAGCGGGATCAACGAGCAGTACTTC.

The chain joins TRBV7-2 to TRBJ2-5; D is unclear. The CDR3 has 12 amino acids. The germline V and J ends were trimmed by 7 bases and 5 bases, with 11 bases remaining between them. Germline assignment: CDR1 SGHTA and CDR2 FQGNSA. CDR3: CASTSPKETQYF. In DNA form, the CDR3 reads TGTGCCAGCACCTCGCCAAAGGAGACCCAGTACTTC.

This clonotype was seen a handful of times. One end of the junction fails to match germline, which may point to a read error. V usage is TRBV7-2 and J usage is TRBJ2-3; 9 nucleotides match TRBD2. This CDR3 comprises 13 residues. The germline CDR1 and CDR2 sequences are SGHTA and FQGNSA. The CDR3 loop is CASSLAGSDTQYF. The CDR3 DNA sequence: TGTGCCAGCAGCCTAGCGGGATCAGATACGCAGTATTTT.

There are a few counts of this clonotype. The chain employs TRBV7-3 and TRBJ2-1, with TRBD2 matching 7 bases. Germline V gene lookup returns CDR1 SGHTA and CDR2 FQGTGA. This CDR3 contains 16 residues. Trimming took 5 bases from V and 0 from J; bases not matched to a gene: 7. DNA of the CDR3: TGTGCCAGCAGCCAACTAGCGCGAAGCTCCTACAATGAGCAGTTCTTC. It yields the protein CASSQLARSSYNEQFF.

The V and J genes are TRBV2 and TRBJ1-4; 8 bases line up with TRBD1. This CDR3 spans 15 amino acids. The V segment lost 4 bases and the J segment 6 bases; nucleotides outside the gene matches: 7. Germline loops: CDR1 SNHLY, CDR2 FYNNEI. The CDR3 loop is CASSGQGLSDEKLFF. CDR3 sequence (DNA): TGTGCCAGCAGTGGACAGGGGCTGTCGGATGAAAAACTGTTTTTT. Together with reference TRBV2 and TRBJ1-4, the CDR3 gives the full variable domain: EPEVTQTPSHQVTQMGQEVILRCVPISNHLYFYWYRQILGQKVEFLVSFYNNEISEKSEIFDDQFSVERPDGSNFTLKIRSTKLEDSAMYFCASSGQGLSDEKLFFGSGTQLSVL.

This clonotype was recorded a few times. The CDR3 nucleotides read TGTGCCAGCAGCCCCACCTTGGGACAGGGGACGGGGGAGCAGTACTTC. Translated, it gives CASSPTLGQGTGEQYF. This chain connects TRBV7-3 to TRBJ2-7, with TRBD1 identical over 10 bases. The CDR3 is made up of 16 amino acids. Germline V gene lookup returns CDR1 SGHTA and CDR2 FQGTGA. The junction had 14 bases not matched to a gene; V was cut back by 5 bases and J by 7 bases. Together with reference TRBV7-3 and TRBJ2-7, the CDR3 gives the full variable domain: GAGVSQTPSNKVTEKGKYVELRCDPISGHTALYWYRQSLGQGPEFLIYFQGTGAADDSGLPNDRFFAVRPEGSVSTLKIQRTERGDSAVYLCASSPTLGQGTGEQYFGPGTRLTVT.

A few counts support this clonotype. The chain couples TRBV12-3 or TRBV12-4 to TRBJ1-3; D gene unclear. CDR3 length: 14 residues. V gave up 1 base and J gave up 3 bases, with 7 bases separating them. CDR3 in amino acids: CASSLGAGGNTIYF. DNA of the CDR3: TGTGCCAGCAGTTTAGGCGCAGGTGGAAACACCATATATTTT.

The sample holds many counts of this clonotype. The rearrangement links TRBV6-5 to TRBJ1-6; 7 bases align to TRBD1. Germline lookup yields CDR1 MNHEY and CDR2 SVGAGI. V trimming: 6 bases; J trimming: 9 bases; junction bases outside the gene matches: 8. This CDR3 has 14 amino acids. The CDR3 reads CASSAGTESSPLHF. DNA for the CDR3: TGTGCCAGCAGCGCCGGGACAGAGAGTTCACCCCTCCACTTT.

The chain recombines TRBV29-1 with TRBJ2-2, with TRBD1 matching 7 bases. Germline CDR1 reads SQVTM; CDR2 reads ANQGSEA. The CDR3 sequence is 14 residues long. Trimming at V came to 4 bases and at J to 5 bases, leaving 7 bases not matched to a gene. In DNA, the CDR3 is TGCAGCGTTGGACACAGGGGTGGGACCGGGGAGCTGTTTTTT. Translation: CSVGHRGGTGELFF.

This clonotype appeared once. The chain recombines TRBV6-5 with TRBJ2-7; 8 bases agree with TRBD2. Germline V gene lookup returns CDR1 MNHEY and CDR2 SVGAGI. There are 18 residues in the CDR3. J was trimmed by 2 bases and V by 2 bases; bases with no gene match: 14. In nucleotides, the CDR3 is TGTGCCAGCAGTTACATCGGGACAACTAGCGGAGACACCTACGAGCAGTACTTC. Amino acids: CASSYIGTTSGDTYEQYF.

This clonotype was seen more than once but under ten times. The rearrangement uses TRBV12-3 or TRBV12-4 and TRBJ2-1, with TRBD2 matching over 9 bases. The CDR3 is made up of 13 amino acids. The junction had 4 bases not matched to a gene; V was cut back by 4 bases and J by 9 bases. DNA of the CDR3: TGTGCCAGCAGTTATAGCGGGAGCGGTGAGCAGTTCTTC. It is translated as CASSYSGSGEQFF.

The chain joins TRBV7-9 to TRBJ2-5; 7 nucleotides align to TRBD1. Trimming cost V 3 bases and J 5 bases; bases outside gene matches: 6. The CDR3 consists of 14 residues. The germline gives CDR1 SEHNR, CDR2 FQNEAQ (reference sequence). The CDR3 region is CASSFVQGRETQYF. The DNA for the CDR3 is TGTGCCAGCAGCTTTGTACAGGGGCGGGAGACCCAGTACTTC.

This clonotype came up once. This chain joins TRBV3-1 and TRBJ2-1; D unresolved. Looked up from germline, CDR1 is LGHDT and CDR2 is YNNKEL (reference sequence). With 8 bases removed from V and 7 bases from J, the gap between germline ends came to 9 bases. The CDR3 covers 11 residues. CDR3 sequence: CASGRLNEQFF. The CDR3 nucleotides are TGTGCCAGCGGGCGGCTTAATGAGCAGTTCTTC.